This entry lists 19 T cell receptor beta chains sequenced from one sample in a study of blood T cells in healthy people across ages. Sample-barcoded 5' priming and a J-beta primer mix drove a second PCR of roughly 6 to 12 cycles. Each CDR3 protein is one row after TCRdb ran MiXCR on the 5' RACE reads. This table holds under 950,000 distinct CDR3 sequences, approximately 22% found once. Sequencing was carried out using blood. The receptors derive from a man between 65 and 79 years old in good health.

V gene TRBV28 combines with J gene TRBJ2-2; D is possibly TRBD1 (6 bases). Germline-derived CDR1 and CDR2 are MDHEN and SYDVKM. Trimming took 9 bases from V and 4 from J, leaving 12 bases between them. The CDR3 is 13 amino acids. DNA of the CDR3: TGTGCCAGTACAGGGACGGGCACCGGGGAGCTGTTTTTT. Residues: CASTGTGTGELFF.

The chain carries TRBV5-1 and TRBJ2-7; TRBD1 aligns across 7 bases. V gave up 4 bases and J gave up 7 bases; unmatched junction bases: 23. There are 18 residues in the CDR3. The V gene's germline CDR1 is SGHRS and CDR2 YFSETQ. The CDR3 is CASSPKGQSRITTGEQYF. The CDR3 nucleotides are TGCGCCAGCAGCCCGAAGGGACAGTCCCGAATAACTACTGGGGAGCAGTACTTC.

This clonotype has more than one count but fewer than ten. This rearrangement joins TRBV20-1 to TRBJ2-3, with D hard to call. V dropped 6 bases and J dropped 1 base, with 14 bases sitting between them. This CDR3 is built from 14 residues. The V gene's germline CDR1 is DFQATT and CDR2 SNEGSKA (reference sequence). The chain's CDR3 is CSAKERRRTDTQYF. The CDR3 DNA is TGCAGTGCAAAGGAGAGAAGGCGCACAGATACGCAGTATTTT.

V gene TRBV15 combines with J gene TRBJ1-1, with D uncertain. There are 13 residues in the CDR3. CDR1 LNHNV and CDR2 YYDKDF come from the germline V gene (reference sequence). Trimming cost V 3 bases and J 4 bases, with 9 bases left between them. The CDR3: CATSRSIGTEAFF. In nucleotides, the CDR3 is TGTGCCACCAGCAGGAGTATCGGCACTGAAGCTTTCTTT.

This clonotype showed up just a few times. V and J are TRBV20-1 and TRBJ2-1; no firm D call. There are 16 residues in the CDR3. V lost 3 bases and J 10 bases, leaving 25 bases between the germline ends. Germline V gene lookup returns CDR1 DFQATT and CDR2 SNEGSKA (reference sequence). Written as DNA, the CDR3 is TGCAGTGCTAGCAAGACCCTTATAGGAATCGGCAACGAGCAGTTCTTC. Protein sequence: CSASKTLIGIGNEQFF.

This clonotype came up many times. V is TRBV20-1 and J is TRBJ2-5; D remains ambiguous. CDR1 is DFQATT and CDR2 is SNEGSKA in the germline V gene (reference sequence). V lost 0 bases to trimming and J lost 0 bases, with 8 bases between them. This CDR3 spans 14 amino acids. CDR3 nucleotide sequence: TGCAGTGCTAGAGATTGGCAGGACCAAGAGACCCAGTACTTC. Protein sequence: CSARDWQDQETQYF.

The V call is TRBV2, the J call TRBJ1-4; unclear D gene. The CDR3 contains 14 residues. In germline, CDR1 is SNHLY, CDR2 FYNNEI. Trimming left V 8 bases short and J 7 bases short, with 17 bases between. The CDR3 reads CASGRHGLVEKLFF. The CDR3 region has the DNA TGTGCCAGCGGACGACATGGGCTTGTTGAAAAACTGTTTTTT. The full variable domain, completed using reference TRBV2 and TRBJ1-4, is EPEVTQTPSHQVTQMGQEVILRCVPISNHLYFYWYRQILGQKVEFLVSFYNNEISEKSEIFDDQFSVERPDGSNFTLKIRSTKLEDSAMYFCASGRHGLVEKLFFGSGTQLSVL.

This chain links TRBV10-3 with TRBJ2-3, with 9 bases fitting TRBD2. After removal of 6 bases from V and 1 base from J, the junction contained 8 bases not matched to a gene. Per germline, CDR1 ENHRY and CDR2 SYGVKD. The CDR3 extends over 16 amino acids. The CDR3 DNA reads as TGTGCCATCAGACGAGCGGGGGGCCCACGCACAGATACGCAGTATTTT. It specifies CAIRRAGGPRTDTQYF.

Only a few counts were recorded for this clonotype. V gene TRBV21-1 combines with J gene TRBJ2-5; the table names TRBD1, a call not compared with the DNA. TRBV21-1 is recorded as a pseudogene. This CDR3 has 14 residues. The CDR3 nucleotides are TGTGCCAGCAGCCCCGTAGGGGGCAAGGAGACCCAGTACTTC. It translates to CASSPVGGKETQYF.

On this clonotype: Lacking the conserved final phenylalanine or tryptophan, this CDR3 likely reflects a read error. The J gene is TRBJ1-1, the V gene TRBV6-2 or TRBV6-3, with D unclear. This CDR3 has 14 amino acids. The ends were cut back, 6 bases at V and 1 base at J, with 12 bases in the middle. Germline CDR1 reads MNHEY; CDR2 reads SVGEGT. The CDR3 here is CASSSGGKNTEAFL. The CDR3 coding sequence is TGTGCCAGCAGCTCGGGCGGTAAGAACACTGAAGCTTTCCTT.

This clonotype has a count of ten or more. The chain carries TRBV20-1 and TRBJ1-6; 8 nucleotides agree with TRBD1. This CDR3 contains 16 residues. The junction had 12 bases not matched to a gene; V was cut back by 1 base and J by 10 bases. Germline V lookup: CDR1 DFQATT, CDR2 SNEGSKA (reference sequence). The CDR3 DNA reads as TGCAGTGCTAGAGGACTAACCGGGACAGGAGGATCACCCCTCCACTTT. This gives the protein CSARGLTGTGGSPLHF.

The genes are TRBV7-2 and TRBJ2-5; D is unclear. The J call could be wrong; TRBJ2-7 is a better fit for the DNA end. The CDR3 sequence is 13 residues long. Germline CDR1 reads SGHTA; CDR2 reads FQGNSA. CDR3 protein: CASSLVPDYEQYF. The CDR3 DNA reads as TGTGCCAGCAGCTTAGTTCCAGACTACGAGCAGTACTTC.

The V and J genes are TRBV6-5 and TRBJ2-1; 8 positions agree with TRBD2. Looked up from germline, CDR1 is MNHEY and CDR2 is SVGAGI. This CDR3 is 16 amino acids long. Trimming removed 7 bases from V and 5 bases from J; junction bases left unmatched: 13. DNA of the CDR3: TGTGCCAGCACCCGAACCGCGGGGGGTCGGAACAATGAGCAGTTCTTC. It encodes CASTRTAGGRNNEQFF.

The CDR3 bases are TGTGCCAGCAGCTTAACGAGCGGGTGGAGTGATACGCAGTATTTT. This gives the protein CASSLTSGWSDTQYF. J is TRBJ2-3 and V is TRBV7-3, with D tentatively TRBD2 (6 bases). This CDR3 contains 15 residues. V lost 0 bases and J 6 bases, leaving 13 bases between the germline ends. CDR1 is SGHTA and CDR2 is FQGTGA in the germline V gene.

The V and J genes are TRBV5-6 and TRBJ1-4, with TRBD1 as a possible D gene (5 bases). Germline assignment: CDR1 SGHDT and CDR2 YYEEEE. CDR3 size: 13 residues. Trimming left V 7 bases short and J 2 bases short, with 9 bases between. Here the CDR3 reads CASGGTTNEKLFF. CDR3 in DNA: TGTGCCAGCGGGGGGACTACTAATGAAAAACTGTTTTTT. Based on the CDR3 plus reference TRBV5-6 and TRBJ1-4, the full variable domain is DAGVTQSPTHLIKTRGQQVTLRCSPKSGHDTVSWYQQALGQGPQFIFQYYEEEERQRGNFPDRFSGHQFPNYSSELNVNALLLGDSALYLCASGGTTNEKLFFGSGTQLSVL.

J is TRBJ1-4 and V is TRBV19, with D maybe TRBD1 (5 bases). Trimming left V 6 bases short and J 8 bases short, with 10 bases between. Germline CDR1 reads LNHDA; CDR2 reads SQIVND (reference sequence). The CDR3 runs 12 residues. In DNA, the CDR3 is TGTGCCAGTAGGGGGACCCAGGAAAAACTGTTTTTT. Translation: CASRGTQEKLFF.

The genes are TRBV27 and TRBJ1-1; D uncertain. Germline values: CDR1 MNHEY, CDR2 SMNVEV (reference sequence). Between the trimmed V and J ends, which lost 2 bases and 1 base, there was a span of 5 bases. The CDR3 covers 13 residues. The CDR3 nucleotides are TGTGCCAGCAGTTTAATGAGGAACACTGAAGCTTTCTTT. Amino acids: CASSLMRNTEAFF.

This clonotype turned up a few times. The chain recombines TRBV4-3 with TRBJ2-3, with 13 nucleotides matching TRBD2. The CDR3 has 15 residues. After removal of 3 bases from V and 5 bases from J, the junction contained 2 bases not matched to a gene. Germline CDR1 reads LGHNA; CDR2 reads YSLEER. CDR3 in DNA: TGCGCCAGCAGCCAGACTAGCGGGAGGTTAGATACGCAGTATTTT. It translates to CASSQTSGRLDTQYF.

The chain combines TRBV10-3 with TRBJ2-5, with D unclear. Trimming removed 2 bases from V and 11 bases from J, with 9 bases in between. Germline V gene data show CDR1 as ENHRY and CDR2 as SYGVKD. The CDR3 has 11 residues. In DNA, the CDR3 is TGTGCCATCAGTGAGAACTACGGGCAGTACTTC. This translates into CAISENYGQYF.